These 29 T cell receptor beta chains were all obtained from the same sample, sequenced in a study of blood T cell repertoires in COVID-19. Sequencing used immunoSEQ multiplex PCR; TCRdb keeps in-frame clones, though not all of them. The data contain hundreds of thousands of clones, 83% of them singletons. Sequencing input: peripheral blood. The receptors shown here come from a woman aged 50 to 65 with acute or convalescent COVID-19.

The V call is TRBV19, the J call TRBJ1-5; D gene unclear. CDR3 size: 16 residues. V shed 0 bases and J shed 6 bases, with 15 bases lying between them. Germline V gives CDR1 LNHDA, CDR2 SQIVND (reference sequence). The CDR3 region is CASSIDRWPGTQPQHF. DNA of the CDR3: TGTGCCAGTAGTATAGATCGATGGCCAGGTACTCAGCCCCAGCATTTT.

The genes are TRBV28 and TRBJ1-5; weak D call: TRBD1 (6 bases). The length of the CDR3 is 14 residues. Germline assignment: CDR1 MDHEN and CDR2 SYDVKM. The V gene lost 3 bases and the J gene lost 7 bases, with 13 bases spanning the gap. In nucleotides, the CDR3 is TGTGCCAGCAGTTTCGAGACAGGCTGGCAGCCCCAGCATTTT. It translates to CASSFETGWQPQHF.

This sequence joins TRBV13 and TRBJ2-3, with 9 nucleotides matching TRBD2. Germline-derived CDR1 and CDR2 are PRHDT and FYEKMQ (reference sequence). The CDR3 loop spans 15 amino acids. Trimming removed 2 bases from V and 5 bases from J; junction bases left unmatched: 5. The CDR3 region has the DNA TGTGCCAGCAGCTTACCGGGACTAGCTGGAGATACGCAGTATTTT. It codes for CASSLPGLAGDTQYF. The full variable domain, completed using reference TRBV13 and TRBJ2-3, is AAGVIQSPRHLIKEKRETATLKCYPIPRHDTVYWYQQGPGQDPQFLISFYEKMQSDKGSIPDRFSAQQFSDYHSELNMSSLELGDSALYFCASSLPGLAGDTQYFGPGTRLTVL.

This clone showed up many times. CDR3 DNA: TGTGCCAGTAGTATGGCCCAGGGGGCTTTTGAAAAACTGTTTTTT. Residues: CASSMAQGAFEKLFF. The chain links TRBV19 to TRBJ1-4; 8 bases are shared with TRBD1. The CDR3 extends over 15 amino acids. V was clipped by 3 bases and J by 7 bases; unmatched bases: 7. CDR1 and CDR2 from the germline V gene are LNHDA and SQIVND (reference sequence).

The chain uses TRBV20-1 and TRBJ2-1, with TRBD2 matching over 9 bases. V lost 3 bases, J lost 2 bases, and 2 bases stayed unmatched. The CDR3 length is 14 residues. Germline CDR1 is DFQATT and CDR2 is SNEGSKA (reference sequence). The CDR3 region is CSASSGSPYNEQFF. DNA for the CDR3: TGCAGTGCTAGTAGCGGGAGCCCCTACAATGAGCAGTTCTTC.

The CDR3: CASSPRGTGVDEQYF. The CDR3 nucleotides are TGTGCCAGCAGTCCTCGTGGGACAGGTGTCGACGAGCAGTACTTC. J is TRBJ2-7 and V is TRBV28; TRBD1 aligns across 8 bases. CDR1 MDHEN and CDR2 SYDVKM come from the germline V gene. Losses at the gene ends were 5 bases for V and 5 bases for J; bases not matched to a gene: 11. The CDR3 is 15 residues long.

This chain joins TRBV5-4 and TRBJ2-1, with D perhaps matching TRBD1 (6 bases). Germline V gives CDR1 SGHNT, CDR2 YYREEE (reference sequence). V was clipped by 1 base and J by 5 bases, with 13 bases between them. The CDR3 is made up of 15 amino acids. In nucleotides, the CDR3 is TGTGCCAGCAGCTTGCAGCAGGGGCTGGACAATGAGCAGTTCTTC. Protein: CASSLQQGLDNEQFF.

The chain joins TRBV12-3 or TRBV12-4 to TRBJ1-1; D is uncertain. Trimming pared 5 bases from V and 10 bases from J, leaving 14 bases between. This CDR3 comprises 12 residues. As DNA, the CDR3 is TGTGCCAGCAGTCTAGGCGGGCGGGGAGCTTTCTTT. It codes for CASSLGGRGAFF.

CDR3 sequence: CASSNQVTSGSTDTQYF. In DNA, the CDR3 is TGTGCCAGCAGTAACCAGGTCACTAGCGGGAGCACAGATACGCAGTATTTT. The chain combines TRBV28 with TRBJ2-3; 9 bases match TRBD2. The length of the CDR3 is 17 residues. Germline loops: CDR1 MDHEN, CDR2 SYDVKM. With 5 bases clipped from V and 0 bases from J, the junction kept 9 bases outside the gene matches. The full variable domain, completed using reference TRBV28 and TRBJ2-3, is DVKVTQSSRYLVKRTGEKVFLECVQDMDHENMFWYRQDPGLGLRLIYFSYDVKMKEKGDIPEGYSVSREKKERFSLILESASTNQTSMYLCASSNQVTSGSTDTQYFGPGTRLTVL.

This sequence joins TRBV19 and TRBJ2-7, with 8 bases lining up with TRBD1. Germline CDR1 reads LNHDA; CDR2 reads SQIVND (reference sequence). Germline trimming cut 5 bases from V and 3 bases from J; bases unmatched to any gene: 3. This CDR3 comprises 13 residues. The CDR3 region is CASSSGQGYEQYF. The DNA for the CDR3 is TGTGCCAGTAGTTCCGGACAGGGCTACGAGCAGTACTTC. Looking up the rest from reference TRBV19 and TRBJ2-7 gives the full variable domain: DGGITQSPKYLFRKEGQNVTLSCEQNLNHDAMYWYRQDPGQGLRLIYYSQIVNDFQKGDIAEGYSVSREKKESFPLTVTSAQKNPTAFYLCASSSGQGYEQYFGPGTRLTVT.

The V gene is TRBV19, the J gene TRBJ2-1; 7 bases align to TRBD2. Germline values: CDR1 LNHDA, CDR2 SQIVND (reference sequence). The CDR3 runs to 14 residues. V dropped 7 bases and J dropped 10; count of bases not matched to a gene: 13. The CDR3 loop reads CASNLATLGGEQFF. CDR3 nucleotides: TGTGCCAGTAACCTAGCGACCCTGGGGGGGGAGCAGTTCTTC. Full variable domain (missing parts from reference TRBV19 and TRBJ2-1): DGGITQSPKYLFRKEGQNVTLSCEQNLNHDAMYWYRQDPGQGLRLIYYSQIVNDFQKGDIAEGYSVSREKKESFPLTVTSAQKNPTAFYLCASNLATLGGEQFFGPGTRLTVL.

This chain uses TRBV5-1 with TRBJ2-5; D uncertain. The CDR3 consists of 13 residues. Germline CDR1 SGHRS, CDR2 YFSETQ. Trimming shortened V by 0 bases and J by 5 bases, and 8 bases separated the two germline ends. In DNA, the CDR3 is TGCGCCAGCAGCTTGGGCCGGGTCGAGACCCAGTACTTC. This translates into CASSLGRVETQYF.

This rearrangement joins TRBV19 to TRBJ2-3; TRBD2 aligns across 13 bases. The CDR3 consists of 16 residues. V lost 5 bases to trimming and J lost 6 bases; unmatched junction nucleotides: 8. The germline gives CDR1 LNHDA, CDR2 SQIVND (reference sequence). CDR3 loop: CASSPGLAGVRDTQYF. The CDR3 nucleotides read TGTGCCAGTAGTCCCGGACTAGCGGGAGTCAGGGATACGCAGTATTTT.

This clone appeared a few times. This chain uses TRBV5-1 with TRBJ2-7; 9 bases match TRBD1. With 5 bases clipped from V and 6 bases from J, the junction kept 9 bases outside the gene matches. In germline, CDR1 is SGHRS, CDR2 YFSETQ. The CDR3 sequence is 14 residues long. The CDR3 loop is CASRTGTGSLEQYF. The CDR3 DNA is TGCGCCAGCAGGACCGGGACAGGGTCACTCGAGCAGTACTTC.

As to this clone: Other DNA sequences of this sample code for an identical CDR3. The V call is TRBV2, the J call TRBJ2-1; TRBD2 aligns across 13 bases. CDR1 SNHLY and CDR2 FYNNEI come from the germline V gene. Trimming cost V 7 bases and J 4 bases; bases outside gene matches: 1. CDR3 size: 14 residues. In nucleotides, the CDR3 is TGTGCCAGCAAGGGACTAGCGGGGTACAATGAGCAGTTCTTC. Protein: CASKGLAGYNEQFF.

Many counts were recorded for this clone. J is TRBJ1-5 and V is TRBV19, with 8 nucleotides matching TRBD1. This CDR3 has 15 residues. From germline, CDR1 is LNHDA and CDR2 SQIVND (reference sequence). V lost 3 bases and J lost 1; bases outside the gene matches: 2. The CDR3 nucleotides are TGTGCCAGTAGTATCAGGGGGCCCAGCAATCAGCCCCAGCATTTT. Translating it yields CASSIRGPSNQPQHF.

V usage is TRBV19 and J usage is TRBJ2-7; D may be TRBD1 (5 bases). V was shortened by 1 base and J by 1 base, with 23 bases between the two germline ends. CDR1 and CDR2 from the germline V gene are LNHDA and SQIVND (reference sequence). This CDR3 spans 19 amino acids. The CDR3 DNA is TGTGCCAGTAGTATAGGGAAGGCAGGGAAATGGACAAGATCCTACGAGCAGTACTTC. It specifies CASSIGKAGKWTRSYEQYF.

V is TRBV12-5 and J is TRBJ2-1; 8 bases are shared with TRBD2. The CDR3 length is 16 residues. The germline V gene encodes CDR1 LGHNT and CDR2 FRNRAP. V shed 5 bases, J shed 4 bases, and the junction held 10 bases outside the gene matches. CDR3: CASGEALAVPYNEQFF. The CDR3 bases are TGTGCTAGTGGTGAGGCACTAGCGGTTCCATACAATGAGCAGTTCTTC. Full variable domain (missing parts from reference TRBV12-5 and TRBJ2-1): DARVTQTPRHKVTEMGQEVTMRCQPILGHNTVFWYRQTMMQGLELLAYFRNRAPLDDSGMPKDRFSAEMPDATLATLKIQPSEPRDSAVYFCASGEALAVPYNEQFFGPGTRLTVL.

This clone has only a few counts. The chain links TRBV19 to TRBJ2-7, with TRBD1 identical over 10 bases. CDR1 LNHDA and CDR2 SQIVND come from the germline V gene (reference sequence). V gave up 3 bases and J gave up 2 bases; unmatched junction bases: 16. This CDR3 is 19 amino acids long. CDR3 amino acids: CASSMVFGLGTGDAYEQYF. CDR3 coding DNA: TGTGCCAGTAGTATGGTTTTTGGATTGGGGACAGGGGACGCCTACGAGCAGTACTTC.

This clone appeared a single time. The chain employs TRBV13 and TRBJ1-2; a weak D match, TRBD1 (5 bases). Per the germline V gene, CDR1 is PRHDT and CDR2 is FYEKMQ (reference sequence). The CDR3 spans 13 residues. Trimming pared 1 base from V and 7 bases from J, leaving 10 bases between. The CDR3 is CASSLAKGLGYTF. The CDR3 DNA sequence: TGTGCCAGCAGCTTAGCAAAGGGGCTTGGCTACACCTTC.

This chain connects TRBV6-6 to TRBJ2-6, with 7 bases lining up with TRBD1. Per the germline V gene, CDR1 is MNHNY and CDR2 is SVGAGI (reference sequence). V lost 5 bases to trimming and J lost 1 base; unmatched junction nucleotides: 14. This CDR3 contains 19 residues. CDR3 amino acids: CASSPSDRTPRSGANVLTF. The CDR3 DNA is TGTGCCAGCAGTCCCTCGGACAGGACCCCTCGATCTGGGGCCAACGTCCTGACTTTC.

The genes are TRBV7-6 and TRBJ1-1, with D possibly being TRBD1 (6 bases). The CDR3 covers 15 residues. Per the germline V gene, CDR1 is SGHVS and CDR2 is FNYEAQ. Trimming took off 5 bases at V and 0 bases at J, with 13 bases between the two ends. CDR3 region: CASSPNRAVNTEAFF. As DNA, the CDR3 is TGTGCCAGCAGCCCCAACAGGGCTGTGAACACTGAAGCTTTCTTT.

This chain uses TRBV6-5 with TRBJ1-2; TRBD1 agrees at 7 bases. CDR3 size: 14 residues. Germline assignment: CDR1 MNHEY and CDR2 SVGAGI. The trim removed 6 bases at V and 6 bases at J, leaving 10 bases unmatched. The CDR3 spells CASSSSGTVDGYTF. The CDR3, as DNA: TGTGCCAGCAGCTCCTCCGGGACAGTAGATGGCTACACCTTC.

The genes are TRBV6-1 and TRBJ1-3; TRBD1 might be the D (6 bases). The V and J ends lost 2 bases and 0 bases respectively, with 20 bases between them. Germline lookup yields CDR1 MNHNS and CDR2 SASEGT. This CDR3 is 19 amino acids long. The DNA of the CDR3 is TGTGCCAGCAGTGAAAGAGTGGCAGGGGAGGGTTACTCTGGAAACACCATATATTTT. It codes for CASSERVAGEGYSGNTIYF.

This chain joins TRBV4-1 and TRBJ2-7; D is uncertain. V was shortened by 3 bases and J by 2 bases, with 14 bases between the two germline ends. This CDR3 is built from 15 residues. Germline V gene sequence: CDR1 MGHRA, CDR2 YSYEKL. The CDR3 reads CASSQLPGSPYEQYF. The CDR3 nucleotides are TGCGCCAGCAGCCAGTTGCCTGGCAGTCCCTACGAGCAGTACTTC.

This chain connects TRBV5-6 to TRBJ1-2; the D gene is possibly TRBD1 (5 bases). Trimming stripped 0 bases from V and 3 bases from J, with 9 bases between. The length of the CDR3 is 14 residues. The germline gives CDR1 SGHDT, CDR2 YYEEEE. CDR3 sequence: CASSLAQGDYGYTF. In DNA, the CDR3 is TGTGCCAGCAGCTTGGCCCAGGGCGACTATGGCTACACCTTC.

The CDR3 loop reads CASSSGQGADEQFF. The CDR3 region has the DNA TGTGCCAGCAGTTCGGGACAGGGGGCTGATGAGCAGTTCTTC. This sequence joins TRBV27 and TRBJ2-1; TRBD1 matches 12 bases. J gave up 8 bases and V 4 bases, and 3 bases lay outside the gene matches. From germline, CDR1 is MNHEY and CDR2 SMNVEV (reference sequence). CDR3 length equals 14 residues.

This chain joins TRBV6-5 and TRBJ1-3; 10 bases are a match to TRBD1. Germline CDR1 and CDR2: MNHEY and SVGAGI. The V and J ends lost 7 bases and 6 bases, in that order; junction bases with no gene match: 3. CDR3 length: 13 amino acids. CDR3 nucleotides: TGTGCCAGCAACGGACAGGGGGTAAACACCATATATTTT. It codes for CASNGQGVNTIYF.

The chain employs TRBV30 and TRBJ1-2; TRBD1 matches at 8 bases. The CDR3 is 14 amino acids. From germline, CDR1 is GTSNPN and CDR2 SVGIG (reference sequence). V dropped 6 bases and J dropped 5; count of bases not matched to a gene: 11. CDR3 amino acids: CACLPPGGAYGYTF. For the CDR3, the DNA is TGTGCCTGCCTCCCCCCAGGGGGCGCTTATGGCTACACCTTC. The full variable domain, its missing parts supplied by reference TRBV30 and TRBJ1-2, is SQTIHQWPATLVQPVGSPLSLECTVEGTSNPNLYWYRQAAGRGLQLLFYSVGIGQISSEVPQNLSASRPQDRQFILSSKKLLLSDSGFYLCACLPPGGAYGYTFGSGTRLTVV.